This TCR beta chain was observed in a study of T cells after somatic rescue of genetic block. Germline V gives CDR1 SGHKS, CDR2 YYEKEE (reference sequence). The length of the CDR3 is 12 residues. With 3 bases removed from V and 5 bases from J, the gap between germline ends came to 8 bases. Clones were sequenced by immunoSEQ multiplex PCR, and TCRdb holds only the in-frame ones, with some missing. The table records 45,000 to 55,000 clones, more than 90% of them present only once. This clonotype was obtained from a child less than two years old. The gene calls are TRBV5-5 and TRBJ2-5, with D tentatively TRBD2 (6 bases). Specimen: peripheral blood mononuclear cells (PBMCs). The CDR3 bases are TGTGCCAGCAGCTCAGGAGGGGAGACCCAGTACTTC. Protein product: CASSSGGETQYF.